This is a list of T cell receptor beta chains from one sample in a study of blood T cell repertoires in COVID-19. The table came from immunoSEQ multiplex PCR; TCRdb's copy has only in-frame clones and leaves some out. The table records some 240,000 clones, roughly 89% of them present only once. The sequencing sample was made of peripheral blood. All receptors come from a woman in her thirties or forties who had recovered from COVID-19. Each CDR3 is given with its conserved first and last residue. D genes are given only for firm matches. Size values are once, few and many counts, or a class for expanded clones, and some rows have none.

CDR3 protein: CASSHGDSNQPQHF
CDR3 DNA: TGTGCCAGCAGTCACGGGGATAGCAATCAGCCCCAGCATTTT
V gene: TRBV28
clone size: .
D gene: .
J gene: TRBJ1-5

CDR3 protein: CASSLGRGTNEKLFF
CDR3 DNA: TGCGCCAGCAGCTTGGGCCGCGGAACTAATGAAAAACTGTTTTTT
V gene: TRBV5-1
clone size: .
D gene: .
J gene: TRBJ1-4

CDR3 protein: CASSWKSGTGYGGDTQYF
CDR3 DNA: TGTGCCAGCAGCTGGAAATCCGGGACAGGGTATGGGGGGGATACGCAGTATTTT
V gene: TRBV7-6
clone size: .
D gene: TRBD1
J gene: TRBJ2-3

CDR3 protein: CASSIAGVAEQFF
CDR3 DNA: TGCGCCAGCAGTATAGCGGGAGTGGCTGAGCAGTTCTTC
V gene: TRBV10-2
clone size: .
D gene: TRBD2
J gene: TRBJ2-1

CDR3 protein: CASSLWGQGQETQYF
CDR3 DNA: TGTGCCAGCAGTTTATGGGGACAGGGGCAAGAGACCCAGTACTTC
V gene: TRBV28
clone size: .
D gene: TRBD1
J gene: TRBJ2-5

CDR3 protein: CASSQGPGQGDEKLFF
CDR3 DNA: TGCGCCAGCAGCCAAGGGCCGGGACAGGGGGATGAAAAACTGTTTTTT
V gene: TRBV4-1
clone size: many
D gene: TRBD1
J gene: TRBJ1-4

CDR3 protein: CASSRSGDYYNEQFF
CDR3 DNA: TGTGCCAGCAGTAGAAGCGGAGATTACTACAATGAGCAGTTCTTC
V gene: TRBV6-1
clone size: .
D gene: .
J gene: TRBJ2-1

CDR3 protein: CASSSRTSGGTDTQYF
CDR3 DNA: TGTGCCAGCAGCTCCCGGACTAGCGGGGGCACAGATACGCAGTATTTT
V gene: TRBV7-6
clone size: .
D gene: TRBD2
J gene: TRBJ2-3

CDR3 protein: CASSLEELSYYEQYF
CDR3 DNA: TGTGCCAGCAGCTTGGAGGAGTTAAGTTACTACGAGCAGTACTTC
V gene: TRBV5-5
clone size: .
D gene: .
J gene: TRBJ2-7

CDR3 protein: CASSLQGIDNQPQHF
CDR3 DNA: TGTGCCAGCAGTCTACAGGGGATTGACAATCAGCCCCAGCATTTT
V gene: TRBV7-9
clone size: once
D gene: TRBD1
J gene: TRBJ1-5

CDR3 protein: CASRDISYEQYF
CDR3 DNA: TGTGCCAGCAGGGACATTTCCTACGAGCAGTACTTC
V gene: TRBV2
clone size: .
D gene: .
J gene: TRBJ2-7

CDR3 protein: CASSLAGARSPLHF
CDR3 DNA: TGTGCCAGCAGCTTGGCTGGGGCTCGTTCACCCCTCCACTTT
V gene: TRBV5-6
clone size: .
D gene: .
J gene: TRBJ1-6

CDR3 protein: CATSGPTGNTGELFF
CDR3 DNA: TGTGCCACCAGTGGCCCGACAGGGAACACCGGGGAGCTGTTTTTT
V gene: TRBV24-1
clone size: once
D gene: .
J gene: TRBJ2-2

CDR3 protein: CASSRYYSGTEPYSPLHF
CDR3 DNA: TGTGCCAGCTCACGTTACTACTCCGGGACAGAACCGTATTCACCCCTCCACTTT
V gene: TRBV18
clone size: .
D gene: TRBD1
J gene: TRBJ1-6

CDR3 protein: CASSLAPWGDHSGNTIYF
CDR3 DNA: TGCGCCAGCAGCTTGGCCCCTTGGGGCGACCACTCTGGAAACACCATATATTTT
V gene: TRBV5-1
clone size: .
D gene: .
J gene: TRBJ1-3

CDR3 protein: CASRGSSGTGSGELFF
CDR3 DNA: TGTGCCAGCAGAGGATCGTCCGGGACAGGGTCCGGGGAGCTGTTTTTT
V gene: TRBV6-6
clone size: once
D gene: TRBD1
J gene: TRBJ2-2

CDR3 protein: CASSMTGSGQETQYF
CDR3 DNA: TGTGCCAGTAGTATGACAGGGTCAGGACAAGAGACCCAGTACTTC
V gene: TRBV19
clone size: .
D gene: TRBD1
J gene: TRBJ2-5

CDR3 protein: CASSYLGQEGTQYF
CDR3 DNA: TGTGCCAGCAGCTATCTCGGACAGGAAGGGACCCAGTACTTC
V gene: TRBV14
clone size: .
D gene: TRBD1
J gene: TRBJ2-5

CDR3 protein: CASSPLVKRTSGGDSYEQYF
CDR3 DNA: TGTGCCAGCAGTCCCCTAGTAAAGCGGACTAGCGGGGGGGACTCCTACGAGCAGTACTTC
V gene: TRBV28
clone size: .
D gene: TRBD2
J gene: TRBJ2-7